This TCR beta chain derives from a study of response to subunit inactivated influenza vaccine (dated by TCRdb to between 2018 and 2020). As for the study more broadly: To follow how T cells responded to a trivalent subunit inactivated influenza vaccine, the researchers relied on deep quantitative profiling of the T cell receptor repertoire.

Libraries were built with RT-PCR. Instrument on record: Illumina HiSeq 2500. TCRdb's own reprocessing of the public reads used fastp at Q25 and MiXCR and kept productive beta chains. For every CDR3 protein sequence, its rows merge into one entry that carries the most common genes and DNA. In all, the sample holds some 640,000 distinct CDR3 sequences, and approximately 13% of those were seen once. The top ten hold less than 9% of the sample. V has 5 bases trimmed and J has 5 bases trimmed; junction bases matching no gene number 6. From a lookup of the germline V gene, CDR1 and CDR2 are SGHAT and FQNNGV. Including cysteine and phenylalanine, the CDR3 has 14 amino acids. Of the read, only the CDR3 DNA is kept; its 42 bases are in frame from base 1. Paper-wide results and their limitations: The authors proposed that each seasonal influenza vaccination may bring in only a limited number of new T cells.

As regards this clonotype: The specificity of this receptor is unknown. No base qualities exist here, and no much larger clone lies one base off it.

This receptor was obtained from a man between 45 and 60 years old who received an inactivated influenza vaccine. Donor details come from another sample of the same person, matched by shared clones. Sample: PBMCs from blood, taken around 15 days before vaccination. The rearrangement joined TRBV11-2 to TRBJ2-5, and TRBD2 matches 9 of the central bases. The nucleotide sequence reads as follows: TGTGCCAGCAGCATTAGCGGGAGCGGCGAGACCCAGTACTTC. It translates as CASSISGSGETQYF. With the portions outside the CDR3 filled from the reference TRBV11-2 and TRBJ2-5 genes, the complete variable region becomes EAGVAQSPRYKIIEKRQSVAFWCNPISGHATLYWYQQILGQGPKLLIQFQNNGVVDDSQLPKDRFSAERLKGVDSTLKIQPAKLEDSAVYLCASSISGSGETQYFGPGTRLLVL.